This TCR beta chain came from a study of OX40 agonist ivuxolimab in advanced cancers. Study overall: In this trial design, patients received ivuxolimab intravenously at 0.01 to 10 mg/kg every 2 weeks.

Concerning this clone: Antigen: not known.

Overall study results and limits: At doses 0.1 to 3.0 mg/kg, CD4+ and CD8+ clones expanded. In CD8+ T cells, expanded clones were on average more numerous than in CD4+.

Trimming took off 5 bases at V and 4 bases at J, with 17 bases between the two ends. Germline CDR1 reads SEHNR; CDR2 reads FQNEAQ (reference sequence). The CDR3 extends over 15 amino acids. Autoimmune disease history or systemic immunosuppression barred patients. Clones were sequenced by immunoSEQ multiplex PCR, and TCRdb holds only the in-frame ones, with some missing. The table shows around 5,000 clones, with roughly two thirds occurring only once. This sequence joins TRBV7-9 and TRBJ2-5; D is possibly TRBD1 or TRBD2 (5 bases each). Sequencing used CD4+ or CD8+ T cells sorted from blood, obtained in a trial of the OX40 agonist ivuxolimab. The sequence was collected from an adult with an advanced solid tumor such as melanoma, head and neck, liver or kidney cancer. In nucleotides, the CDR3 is TGTGCCAGCAGCGGGACGGACGCGATGGGAGAGACCCAGTACTTC. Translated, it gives CASSGTDAMGETQYF.